Below are 3 T cell receptor beta chains sequenced from a single sample in a study of T cells after yellow fever vaccination. Using its own MiXCR run on the 5' RACE reads, TCRdb lists one record per CDR3 protein. The data contain under 300,000 distinct CDR3 sequences, less than 8.5% of them singletons. This specimen was CD4+ T cells sorted from PBMCs, taken 15 days after the yellow fever booster vaccination. The receptors were sampled from a man under 40 who received the YFV17D yellow fever vaccine.

V and J are TRBV7-8 and TRBJ2-4; 9 bases match TRBD1. The CDR3 length is 19 residues. Germline assignment: CDR1 SGHVS and CDR2 FQNEAQ. The V and J ends lost 2 bases and 2 bases, in that order; junction bases with no gene match: 13. DNA for the CDR3: TGTGCCAGCAGCTTATCCCCACTGACAACAGGGGGCCCCAAAAACATTCAGTACTTC. It translates to CASSLSPLTTGGPKNIQYF.

This clonotype was seen a few times. Written as DNA, the CDR3 is TGTGCCAGCAGCAAAGGGACGGGACTAGCGGTATACAATGAGCAGTTCTTC. Its translation is CASSKGTGLAVYNEQFF. The rearrangement links TRBV21-1 to TRBJ2-1; the tabulated D call, TRBD2, remains unverified against the DNA. TRBV21-1 is listed as a pseudogene. The CDR3 has 17 amino acids.

This clonotype was seen ten or more times. The rearrangement uses TRBV5-1 and TRBJ2-5, with TRBD1 matching over 8 bases. V lost 4 bases and J lost 4; bases outside the gene matches: 12. This CDR3 spans 16 amino acids. Germline V gene data show CDR1 as SGHRS and CDR2 as YFSETQ. CDR3 residues: CASSLGTGAWSETQYF. The DNA of the CDR3 is TGCGCCAGCAGCCTTGGGACAGGAGCCTGGTCAGAGACCCAGTACTTC.